This TCR beta chain comes out of a study of T cell responses to AZD1222 COVID-19 vaccine (dated by TCRdb to 2020 to 2022). With regard to the full study: A total of 230 to 250 trial participants underwent TCR sequencing, of whom 207 had received two doses of AZD1222 and 26 had received two doses of the MenACWY control vaccine. Enrollment into the trials was organized by age into subgroups of 18-55, 56-69 and 70-plus years, and those subgroups contained approximately 160, 26 and 62 TCR-sequenced participants, respectively. The study at large found these results: Participants were mostly white British and included more females than males, and it was suggested by the authors that clonal diversity may have been underestimated. A significant rise in spike-specific TCR breadth and depth was observed after two AZD1222 doses relative to day 0 and relative to MenACWY recipients. The vaccine-associated CD4 TCRs covered the entire spike protein, and the dominant responses fell in regions 160-218 and 743-854. Conclusions about previously exposed vaccinees were limited because only 6 or 7 AZD1222 recipients were SARS-CoV-2 seropositive at baseline. The 56-69-year group was small, and its depth increase did not reach significance, likely because of low power. Because no day 14 peak-response samples were available, repertoires were characterized only after the peak T cell response. Nearly half of unique spike-specific TCRs reportedly recognized epitopes outside regions mutated in the B.1.351 and B.1.1.7 variants.

The CDR3 regions of human TCRbeta chains were analyzed by immunosequencing. The source study handled its data this way. TCRs in the repertoires were compared against a reference library of SARS-CoV-2-specific TCRs that had been generated with the MIRA antigen-specificity platform. Breadth meant the fraction of unique TCRs that were SARS-CoV-2-associated, whereas depth meant the fraction of total T cells that were SARS-CoV-2-associated. Using the MIRA data, each spike-specific TCR was mapped to the spike region that the TCR reacts to and placed in a CD4 or CD8 class. Log10-transformed breadth and depth values were compared by one-way ANOVA with Sidak's multiple comparisons tests. As stored in TCRdb, this immuneACCESS dataset retains in-frame rearrangements with V and J assigned. A fraction of the clones does not appear; measured against another copy, unresolved V genes explain less than half of the discrepancy, and the remainder lacks a known reason. The DNA gave D and trimming, while V, J and clone size come from that table. For this sample the table gives around 110,000 clones, of which about 85% were detected only once. The ten largest clones represent 4.5% to 6% of the sample.

The CDR3 has 15 amino acids, counting the end cysteine and phenylalanine. CDR3 DNA only is kept here, 45 bases in frame from base 1. Per the germline V gene, KGHDR is the CDR1 and SFDVKD is the CDR2. The germline V and J ends show losses of 2 bases and 6 bases respectively, and no gene match explains 6 bases of the junction. Taken with the paper, the label for time point translates to: about 28 days (+/-7) after the second vaccine dose. AZD1222 recipients whose second dose came at about 4 weeks and those whose second dose came at about 12 weeks were combined into one group, since spike-specific TCR depth and breadth did not differ between the two schedules. The vaccinee samples were drawn from two UK trials, COV001 and COV002, one of which was a single-blind randomized controlled phase 2/3 trial testing AZD1222 (ChAdOx1 nCoV-19) in healthy adults. Trial participant PBMC samples were collected at day 0 and day 28 after the second dose for TCRbeta chain sequencing.

Comment on this clone: No cognate antigen has been identified for it. No much larger clone is present one base from it, and per-base qualities are unavailable.

The sequence was obtained from an adult who received the AZD1222 COVID-19 vaccine. The specimen comprised peripheral blood, sampled 28 days after the second AZD1222 dose. The chain joins TRBV24-1 to TRBJ2-3; TRBD1 fits 8 bases in the junction. The CDR3 region has the sequence CATSDSGQGWDTQYF. The base sequence is TGTGCCACCAGTGATTCCGGACAGGGTTGGGATACGCAGTATTTT.